This entry lists 2 T cell receptor beta chains sequenced from one sample in a study of CD8+ T cells in alopecia areata. Treatment defined: oral pan-JAK inhibitor, 5-10 mg twice daily. RNA extraction and reverse transcription yielded cDNA as sequencing template. Libraries were prepared by immunoSEQ multiplex PCR; TCRdb keeps only in-frame clonotypes and omits some of them. The data show hundreds of thousands of clones, about two fifths seen once. The sequencing here drew on CD4+ T cells sorted from blood, taken between weeks 30 and 35, from a patient treated with tofacitinib. The receptors were gathered from a human donor with alopecia areata.

This clone turned up a few times. This chain uses TRBV18 with TRBJ2-6; TRBD1 is a possible D gene (6 bases). V was pared by 1 base and J by 0 bases, with 13 bases between. Germline V gene sequence: CDR1 KGHSH, CDR2 LQKENI. The CDR3 runs to 18 residues. CDR3 in amino acids: CASSPLPQGFSGANVLTF. DNA for the CDR3: TGTGCCAGCTCACCACTACCCCAGGGGTTCTCTGGGGCCAACGTCCTGACTTTC. Together with reference TRBV18 and TRBJ2-6, the CDR3 gives the full variable domain: NAGVMQNPRHLVRRRGQEARLRCSPMKGHSHVYWYRQLPEEGLKFMVYLQKENIIDESGMPKERFSAEFPKEGPSILRIQQVVRGDSAAYFCASSPLPQGFSGANVLTFGAGSRLTVL.

The sample holds a few counts of this clone. This chain connects TRBV19 to TRBJ2-7, with D perhaps TRBD1 (5 bases). This CDR3 is built from 15 residues. V was pared by 7 bases and J by 4 bases, with 20 bases between. Germline V gene lookup returns CDR1 LNHDA and CDR2 SQIVND (reference sequence). The DNA for the CDR3 is TGTGCCAGTAAACGGGCCCCGGACAACATTTACGAGCAGTACTTC. Translating it yields CASKRAPDNIYEQYF.